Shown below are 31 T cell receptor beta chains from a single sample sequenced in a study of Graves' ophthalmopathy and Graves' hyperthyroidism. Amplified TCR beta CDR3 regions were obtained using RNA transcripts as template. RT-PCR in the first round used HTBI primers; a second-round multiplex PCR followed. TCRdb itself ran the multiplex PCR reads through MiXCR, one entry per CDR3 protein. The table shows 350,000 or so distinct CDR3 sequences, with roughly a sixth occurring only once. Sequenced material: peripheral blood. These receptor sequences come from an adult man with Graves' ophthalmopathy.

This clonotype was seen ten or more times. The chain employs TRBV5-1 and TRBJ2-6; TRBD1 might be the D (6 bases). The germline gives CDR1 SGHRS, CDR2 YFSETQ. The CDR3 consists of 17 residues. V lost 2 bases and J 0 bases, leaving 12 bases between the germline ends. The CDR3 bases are TGCGCCAGCAGCTTAACCGGGACAAACTCTGGGGCCAACGTCCTGACTTTC. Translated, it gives CASSLTGTNSGANVLTF.

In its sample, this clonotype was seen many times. The CDR3 nucleotides read TGCAGTGCTAGTCCCAGACGCAATTCACCCCTCCACTTT. Amino acid sequence: CSASPRRNSPLHF. This chain uses TRBV20-1 with TRBJ1-6; D ambiguous. Trimming shortened V by 3 bases and J by 7 bases, and 10 bases separated the two germline ends. Germline V CDR1 and CDR2: DFQATT, SNEGSKA (reference sequence). This CDR3 has 13 residues.

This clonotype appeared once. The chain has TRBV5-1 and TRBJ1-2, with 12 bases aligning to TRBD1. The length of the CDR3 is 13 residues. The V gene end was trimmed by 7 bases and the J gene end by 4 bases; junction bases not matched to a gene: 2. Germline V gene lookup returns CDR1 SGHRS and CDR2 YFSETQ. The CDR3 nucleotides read TGCGCCAGCGGGACAGGGGGCAGCTATGGCTACACCTTC. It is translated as CASGTGGSYGYTF. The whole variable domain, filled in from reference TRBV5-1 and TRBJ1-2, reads KAGVTQTPRYLIKTRGQQVTLSCSPISGHRSVSWYQQTPGQGLQFLFEYFSETQRNKGNFPGRFSGRQFSNSRSEMNVSTLELGDSALYLCASGTGGSYGYTFGSGTRLTVV.

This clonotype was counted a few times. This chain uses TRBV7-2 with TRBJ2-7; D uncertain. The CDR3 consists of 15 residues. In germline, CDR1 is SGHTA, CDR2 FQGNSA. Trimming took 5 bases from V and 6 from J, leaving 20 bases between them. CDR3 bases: TGTGCCAGCAGCCCACCAGGTTGGATGGCCGTCGAGCAGTACTTC. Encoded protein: CASSPPGWMAVEQYF.

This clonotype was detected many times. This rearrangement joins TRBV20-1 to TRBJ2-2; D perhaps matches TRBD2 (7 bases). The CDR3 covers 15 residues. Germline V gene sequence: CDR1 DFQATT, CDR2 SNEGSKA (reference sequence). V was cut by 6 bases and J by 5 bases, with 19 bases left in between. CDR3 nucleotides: TGCAGTGCCGCCGAGGGGGGGATAGGAACCGGGGAGCTGTTTTTT. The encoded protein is CSAAEGGIGTGELFF.

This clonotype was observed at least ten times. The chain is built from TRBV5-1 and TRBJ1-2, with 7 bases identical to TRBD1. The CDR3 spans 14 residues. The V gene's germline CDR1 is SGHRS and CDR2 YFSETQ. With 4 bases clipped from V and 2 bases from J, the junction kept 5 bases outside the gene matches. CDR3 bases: TGCGCCAGCAGCCACGGGACAGACAACTATGGCTACACCTTC. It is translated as CASSHGTDNYGYTF.

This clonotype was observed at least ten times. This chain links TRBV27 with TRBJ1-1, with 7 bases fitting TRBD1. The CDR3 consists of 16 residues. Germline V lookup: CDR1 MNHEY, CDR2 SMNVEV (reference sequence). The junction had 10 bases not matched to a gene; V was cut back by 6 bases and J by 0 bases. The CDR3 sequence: CASRGGQDNMNTEAFF. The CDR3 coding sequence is TGTGCCAGCAGAGGAGGACAGGATAACATGAACACTGAAGCTTTCTTT.

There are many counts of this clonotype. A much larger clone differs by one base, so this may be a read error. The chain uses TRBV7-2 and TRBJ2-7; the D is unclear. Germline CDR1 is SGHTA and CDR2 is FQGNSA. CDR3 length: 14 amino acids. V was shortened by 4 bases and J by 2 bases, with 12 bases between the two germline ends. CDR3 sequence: CASSSGPGTYEQYF. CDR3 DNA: TGTGCCAGCAGCTCGGGTCCCGGTACCTACGAGCAGTACTTC.

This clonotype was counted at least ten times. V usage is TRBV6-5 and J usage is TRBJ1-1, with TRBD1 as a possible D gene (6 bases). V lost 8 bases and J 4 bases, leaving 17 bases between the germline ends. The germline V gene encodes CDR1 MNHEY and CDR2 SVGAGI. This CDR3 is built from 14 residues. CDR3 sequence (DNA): TGTGCCAGCTTTGGGCAGGGGTTGTTCACTGAAGCTTTCTTT. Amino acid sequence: CASFGQGLFTEAFF.

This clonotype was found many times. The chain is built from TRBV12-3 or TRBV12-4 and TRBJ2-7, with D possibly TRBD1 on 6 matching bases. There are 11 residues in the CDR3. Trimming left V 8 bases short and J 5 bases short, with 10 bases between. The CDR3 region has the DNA TGTGCCAGCGCAGGGGTCCACGAGCAGTACTTC. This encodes CASAGVHEQYF.

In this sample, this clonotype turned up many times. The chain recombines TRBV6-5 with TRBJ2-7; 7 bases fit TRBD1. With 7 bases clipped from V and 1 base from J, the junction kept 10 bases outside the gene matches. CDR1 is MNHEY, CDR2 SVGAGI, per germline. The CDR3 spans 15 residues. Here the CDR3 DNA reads TGTGCCAGCACAAGACAGGGTGAGACGTCCTACGAGCAGTACTTC. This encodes CASTRQGETSYEQYF.

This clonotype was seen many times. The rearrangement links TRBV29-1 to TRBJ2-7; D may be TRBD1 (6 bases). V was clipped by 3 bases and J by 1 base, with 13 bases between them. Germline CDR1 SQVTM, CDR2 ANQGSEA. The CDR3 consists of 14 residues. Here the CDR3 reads CSVESRQESYEQYF. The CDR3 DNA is TGCAGCGTTGAGTCCCGACAGGAGTCCTACGAGCAGTACTTC.

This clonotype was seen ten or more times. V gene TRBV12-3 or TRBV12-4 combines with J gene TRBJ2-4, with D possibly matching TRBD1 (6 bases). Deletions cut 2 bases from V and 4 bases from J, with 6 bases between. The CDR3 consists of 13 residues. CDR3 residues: CASSLTGKNIQYF. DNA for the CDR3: TGTGCCAGCAGTTTAACAGGGAAAAACATTCAGTACTTC.

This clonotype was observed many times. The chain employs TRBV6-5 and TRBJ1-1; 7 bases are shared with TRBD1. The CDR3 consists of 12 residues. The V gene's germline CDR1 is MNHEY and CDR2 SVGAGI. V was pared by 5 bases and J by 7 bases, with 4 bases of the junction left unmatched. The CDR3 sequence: CASSSQGDEAFF. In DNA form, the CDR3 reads TGTGCCAGCAGTAGCCAGGGGGATGAAGCTTTCTTT.

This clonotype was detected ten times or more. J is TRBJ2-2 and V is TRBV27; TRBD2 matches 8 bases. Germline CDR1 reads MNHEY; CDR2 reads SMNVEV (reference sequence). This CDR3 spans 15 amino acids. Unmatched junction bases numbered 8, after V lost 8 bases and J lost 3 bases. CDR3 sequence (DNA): TGTGCCAGCTCATTAAGCGGGGGAGACACCGGGGAGCTGTTTTTT. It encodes CASSLSGGDTGELFF.

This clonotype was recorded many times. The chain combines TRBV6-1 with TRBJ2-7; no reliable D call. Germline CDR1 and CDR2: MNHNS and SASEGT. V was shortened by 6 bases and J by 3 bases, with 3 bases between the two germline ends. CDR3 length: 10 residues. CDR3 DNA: TGTGCCAGCAGCAACTACGAGCAGTACTTC. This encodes CASSNYEQYF.

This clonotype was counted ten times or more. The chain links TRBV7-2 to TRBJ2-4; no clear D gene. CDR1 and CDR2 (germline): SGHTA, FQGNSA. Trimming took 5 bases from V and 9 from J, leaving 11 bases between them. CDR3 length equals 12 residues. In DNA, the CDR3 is TGTGCCAGCAGCATTGGGGTTAGCATTCAGTACTTC. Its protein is CASSIGVSIQYF.

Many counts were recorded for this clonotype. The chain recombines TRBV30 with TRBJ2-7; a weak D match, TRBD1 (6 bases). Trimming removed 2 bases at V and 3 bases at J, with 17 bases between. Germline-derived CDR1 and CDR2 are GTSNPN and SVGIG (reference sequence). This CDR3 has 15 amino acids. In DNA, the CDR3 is TGTGCCTGGAGTCCTAATTCAGAGGGGGTCTACGAGCAGTACTTC. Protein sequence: CAWSPNSEGVYEQYF.

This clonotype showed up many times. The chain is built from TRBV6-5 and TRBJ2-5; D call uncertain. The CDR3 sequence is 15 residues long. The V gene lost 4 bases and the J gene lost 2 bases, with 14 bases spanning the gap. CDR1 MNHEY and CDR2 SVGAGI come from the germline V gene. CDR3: CASSSLTGRQETQYF. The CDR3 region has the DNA TGTGCCAGCAGTTCGCTGACTGGCCGTCAAGAGACCCAGTACTTC.

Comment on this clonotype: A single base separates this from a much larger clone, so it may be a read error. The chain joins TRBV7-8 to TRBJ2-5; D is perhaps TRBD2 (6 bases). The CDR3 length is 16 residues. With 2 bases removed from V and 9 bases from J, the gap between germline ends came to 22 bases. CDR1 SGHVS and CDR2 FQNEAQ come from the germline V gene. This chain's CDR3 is CASSLMGGAQREAQYF. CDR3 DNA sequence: TGTGCCAGCAGCTTAATGGGTGGGGCCCAGAGGGAGGCCCAGTACTTC.

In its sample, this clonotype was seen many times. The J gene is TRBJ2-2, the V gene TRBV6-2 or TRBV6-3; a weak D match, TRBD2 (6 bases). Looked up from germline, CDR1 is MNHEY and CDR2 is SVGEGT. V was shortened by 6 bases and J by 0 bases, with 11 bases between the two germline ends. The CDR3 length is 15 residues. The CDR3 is CASSIGTANTGELFF. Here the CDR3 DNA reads TGTGCCAGCAGCATCGGGACTGCGAACACCGGGGAGCTGTTTTTT.

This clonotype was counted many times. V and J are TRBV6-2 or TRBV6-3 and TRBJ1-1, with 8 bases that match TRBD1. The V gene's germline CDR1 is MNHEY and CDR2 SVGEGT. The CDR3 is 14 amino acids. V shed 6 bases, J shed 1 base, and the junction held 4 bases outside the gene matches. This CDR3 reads CASRDTGGNTEAFF. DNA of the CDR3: TGTGCCAGCAGAGACACAGGGGGGAACACTGAAGCTTTCTTT.

The CDR3 DNA is TGTGCCAGCAGCTACGAGACGACAGAAACCGGGGAGCTGTTTTTT. It yields the protein CASSYETTETGELFF. V is TRBV5-5 and J is TRBJ2-2, with a tentative D call TRBD1 (5 bases). The germline V gene encodes CDR1 SGHKS and CDR2 YYEKEE (reference sequence). The V end was cut by 3 bases, the J end by 5 bases, with 14 bases between. The length of the CDR3 is 15 residues.

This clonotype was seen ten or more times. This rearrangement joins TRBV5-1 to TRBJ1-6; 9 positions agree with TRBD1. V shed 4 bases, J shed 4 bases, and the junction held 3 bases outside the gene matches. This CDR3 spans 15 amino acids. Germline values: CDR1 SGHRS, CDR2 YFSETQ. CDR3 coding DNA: TGCGCCAGCAGCCCTGGGACAGGGTATAATTCACCCCTCCACTTT. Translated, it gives CASSPGTGYNSPLHF.

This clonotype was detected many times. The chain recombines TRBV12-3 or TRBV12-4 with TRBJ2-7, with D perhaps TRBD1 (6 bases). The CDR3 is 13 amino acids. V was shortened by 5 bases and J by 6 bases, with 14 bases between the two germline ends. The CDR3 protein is CASSRTGISEQYF. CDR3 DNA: TGTGCCAGCAGTCGCACAGGGATCAGCGAGCAGTACTTC.

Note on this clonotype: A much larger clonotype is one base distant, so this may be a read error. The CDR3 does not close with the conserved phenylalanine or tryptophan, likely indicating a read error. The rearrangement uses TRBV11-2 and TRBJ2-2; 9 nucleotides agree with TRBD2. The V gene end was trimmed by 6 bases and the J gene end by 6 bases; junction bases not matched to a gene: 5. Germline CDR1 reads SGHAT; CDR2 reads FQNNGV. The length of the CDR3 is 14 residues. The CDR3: CASRAGGPAGELFL. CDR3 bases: TGTGCCAGCAGGGCGGGGGGGCCCGCCGGGGAGCTGTTTCTT.

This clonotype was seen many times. Written as DNA, the CDR3 is TGTGCCAGCAGCTTAGATCGGGTTCAGCCCCAGCATTTT. Translation gives CASSLDRVQPQHF. The rearrangement links TRBV7-2 to TRBJ1-5; D unclear. Germline assignment: CDR1 SGHTA and CDR2 FQGNSA. V lost 1 base to trimming and J lost 6 bases, with 7 bases between them. The CDR3 consists of 13 residues.

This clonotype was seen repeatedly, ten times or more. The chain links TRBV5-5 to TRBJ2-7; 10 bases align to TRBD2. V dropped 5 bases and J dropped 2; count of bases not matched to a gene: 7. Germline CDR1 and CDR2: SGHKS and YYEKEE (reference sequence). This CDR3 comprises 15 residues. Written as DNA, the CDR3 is TGTGCCAGCAGGCAAGCGGGAGGGCGGGCCTACGAGCAGTACTTC. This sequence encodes CASRQAGGRAYEQYF.

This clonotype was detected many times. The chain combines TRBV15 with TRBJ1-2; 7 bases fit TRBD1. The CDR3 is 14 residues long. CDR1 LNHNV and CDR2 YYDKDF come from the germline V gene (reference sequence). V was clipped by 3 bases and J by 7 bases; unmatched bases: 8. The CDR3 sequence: CATSSDRVVGGYTF. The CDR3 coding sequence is TGTGCCACCAGCAGCGACAGGGTGGTCGGTGGCTACACCTTC. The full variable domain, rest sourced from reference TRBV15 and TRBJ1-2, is DAMVIQNPRYQVTQFGKPVTLSCSQTLNHNVMYWYQQKSSQAPKLLFHYYDKDFNNEADTPDNFQSRRPNTSFCFLDIRSPGLGDTAMYLCATSSDRVVGGYTFGSGTRLTVV.

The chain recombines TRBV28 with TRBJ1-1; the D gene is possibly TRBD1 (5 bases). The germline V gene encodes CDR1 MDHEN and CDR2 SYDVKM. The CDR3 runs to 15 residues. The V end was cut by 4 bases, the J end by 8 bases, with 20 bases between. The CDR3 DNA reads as TGTGCCAGCAGTTCCCACCAGAGGGGTGATTGGGAAGCTTTCTTT. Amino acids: CASSSHQRGDWEAFF.

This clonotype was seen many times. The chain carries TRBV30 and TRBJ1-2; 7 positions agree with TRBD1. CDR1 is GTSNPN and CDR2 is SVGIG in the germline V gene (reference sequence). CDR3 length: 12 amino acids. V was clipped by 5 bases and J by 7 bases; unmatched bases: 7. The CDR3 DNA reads TGTGCCTGGGCAACAGGGGCCGGTGGCTACACCTTC. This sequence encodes CAWATGAGGYTF.